This T cell receptor (beta chain) was documented in a study of neoadjuvant anti-PD-1 for oral cavity cancer. Study-level points and caveats: Each response group had just a few patients in TCR analyses.

Time point in this sample: after neoadjuvant nivolumab, at surgical resection. These newly diagnosed stage II-IVA oral cavity squamous cell carcinoma patients had no prior systemic or radiation treatment. As regards this clone: Its antigen is currently unknown.

The CDR3 sequence is 11 residues long. Trimming shortened V by 0 bases and J by 4 bases, and 2 bases separated the two germline ends. Germline lookup yields CDR1 SGHKS and CDR2 YYEKEE (reference sequence). PBMC libraries mostly used roughly 500 ng of input genomic DNA, with six replicates per sample. Measured with immunoSEQ multiplex PCR; TCRdb has only the in-frame clones, and not every one. The table records more than 8,500 clones, roughly two thirds of them present only once. The TCR originated in a person aged 35-79 years with oral cavity squamous cell carcinoma. The sequenced sample was PBMCs, obtained after nivolumab (anti-PD-1) treatment. The V and J genes are TRBV5-5 and TRBJ2-7; no reliable D call. In DNA form, the CDR3 reads TGTGCCAGCAGCTTGGAGTACGAGCAGTACTTC. This sequence encodes CASSLEYEQYF.